Below are 4 T cell receptor beta chains sequenced from a single sample in a study of shared clonotypes between healthy human individuals. Sequencing was performed with immunoSEQ multiplex PCR; in TCRdb, only in-frame clones are kept and a portion is missing. The sample records a few million clones, approximately 96% being singletons. The sample was naive CD4+ T cells sorted from blood. Subset described: CD45RA+ positively selected. The receptors originated from a man between 18 and 35 years old in good health.

The J gene is TRBJ1-1, the V gene TRBV25-1; 12 nucleotides match TRBD1. V lost 8 bases, J lost 4 bases, and 11 bases stayed unmatched. Germline assignment: CDR1 MGHDK and CDR2 SYGVNS. This CDR3 has 16 residues. As DNA, the CDR3 is TGTGCCAGCCGAAAAGGCCCGGGACAGGGGGCCACTGAAGCTTTCTTT. Its protein is CASRKGPGQGATEAFF.

The chain recombines TRBV30 with TRBJ1-4, with D possibly being TRBD1 (5 bases). This CDR3 region has 16 residues. Looked up from germline, CDR1 is GTSNPN and CDR2 is SVGIG (reference sequence). Between the trimmed V and J ends, which lost 4 bases and 8 bases, there was a span of 23 bases. As DNA, the CDR3 is TGTGCCTGGACCTCATACCCCCGGGACCCGGACGAAAAACTGTTTTTT. Its translation is CAWTSYPRDPDEKLFF.

The J gene is TRBJ1-2, the V gene TRBV6-5, with TRBD1 matching over 8 bases. Germline CDR1 reads MNHEY; CDR2 reads SVGAGI. The CDR3 runs 15 residues. V trimming: 2 bases; J trimming: 7 bases; junction bases outside the gene matches: 9. CDR3 sequence reads: CASSYGGQGNGGYTF. DNA for the CDR3: TGTGCCAGCAGTTACGGTGGACAGGGAAATGGTGGCTACACCTTC.

V and J are TRBV2 and TRBJ1-6, with a weak D call TRBD1 (5 bases). V shed 6 bases and J shed 7 bases, with 19 bases lying between them. Per germline, CDR1 SNHLY and CDR2 FYNNEI. CDR3 length: 16 residues. This chain's CDR3 is CASSSWGGAGNSPLHF. The CDR3 coding sequence is TGTGCCAGCAGCTCTTGGGGGGGTGCGGGGAATTCACCCCTCCACTTT. Looking up the rest from reference TRBV2 and TRBJ1-6 gives the full variable domain: EPEVTQTPSHQVTQMGQEVILRCVPISNHLYFYWYRQILGQKVEFLVSFYNNEISEKSEIFDDQFSVERPDGSNFTLKIRSTKLEDSAMYFCASSSWGGAGNSPLHFGNGTRLTVT.